This T cell receptor (beta chain) was documented in a study of long-term antiretroviral therapy in people with HIV. Study observations and caveats: Therapy changes, viral resistance and ART adherence were not documented in the available data.

There was at least one pre-ART PBMC sample for each donor, plus at least two post-ART PBMC samples. In each sample, roughly 0.95-10 million cryopreserved PBMC were present before DNA extraction. Version v3.0 of the immunoSEQ assay was performed at survey level. Data came from immunoSEQ multiplex PCR; TCRdb stores just in-frame clones and leaves some out. The data contain about 30,000 clones, just under 90% of them singletons. On this clone: Its target is unknown.

The TCR sequence derives from a man aged 50 to 60 with HIV. The input for sequencing was unsorted PBMCs, taken 3.2 years before starting antiretroviral therapy.

This CDR3 is CASSDGTWGNSPLHF. For the CDR3, the DNA is TGTGCCAGCAGTGACGGGACCTGGGGGAATTCACCCCTCCACTTT. The chain recombines TRBV6-1 with TRBJ1-6; perhaps TRBD1 as D (5 bases). Trimming took 3 bases from V and 7 from J, leaving 13 bases between them. CDR1 is MNHNS and CDR2 is SASEGT in the germline V gene. CDR3 length: 15 amino acids.